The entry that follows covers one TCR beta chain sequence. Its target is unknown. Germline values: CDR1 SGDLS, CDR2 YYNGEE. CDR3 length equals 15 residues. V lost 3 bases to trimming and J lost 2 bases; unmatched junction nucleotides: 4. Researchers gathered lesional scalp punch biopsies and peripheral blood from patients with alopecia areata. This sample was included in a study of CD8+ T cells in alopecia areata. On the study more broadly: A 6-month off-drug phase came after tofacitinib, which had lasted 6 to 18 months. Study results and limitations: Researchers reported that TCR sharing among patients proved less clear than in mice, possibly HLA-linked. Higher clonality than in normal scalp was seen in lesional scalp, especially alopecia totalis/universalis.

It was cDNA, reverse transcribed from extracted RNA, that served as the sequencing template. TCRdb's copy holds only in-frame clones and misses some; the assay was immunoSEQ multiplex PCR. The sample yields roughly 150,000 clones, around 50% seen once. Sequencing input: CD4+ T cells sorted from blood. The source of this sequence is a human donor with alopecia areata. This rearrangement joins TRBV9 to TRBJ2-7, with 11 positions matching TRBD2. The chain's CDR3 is CASSAGTSGPYEQYF. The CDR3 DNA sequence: TGTGCCAGCAGCGCCGGGACTAGCGGCCCCTACGAGCAGTACTTC. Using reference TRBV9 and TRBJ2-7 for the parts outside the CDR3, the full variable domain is DSGVTQTPKHLITATGQRVTLRCSPRSGDLSVYWYQQSLDQGLQFLIQYYNGEERAKGNILERFSAQQFPDLHSELNLSSLELGDSALYFCASSAGTSGPYEQYFGPGTRLTVT.